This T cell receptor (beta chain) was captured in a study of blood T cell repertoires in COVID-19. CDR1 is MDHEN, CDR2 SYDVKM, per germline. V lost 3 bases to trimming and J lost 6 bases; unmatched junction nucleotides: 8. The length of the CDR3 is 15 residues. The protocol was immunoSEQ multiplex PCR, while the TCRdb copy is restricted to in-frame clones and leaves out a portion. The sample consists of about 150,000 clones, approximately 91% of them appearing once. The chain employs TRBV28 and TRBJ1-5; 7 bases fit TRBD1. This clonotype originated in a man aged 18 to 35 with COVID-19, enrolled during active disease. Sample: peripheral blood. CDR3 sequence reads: CASSFNDRVIQPQHF. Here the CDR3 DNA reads TGTGCCAGCAGTTTTAATGACAGGGTTATTCAGCCCCAGCATTTT. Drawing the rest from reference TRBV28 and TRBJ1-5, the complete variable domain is DVKVTQSSRYLVKRTGEKVFLECVQDMDHENMFWYRQDPGLGLRLIYFSYDVKMKEKGDIPEGYSVSREKKERFSLILESASTNQTSMYLCASSFNDRVIQPQHFGDGTRLSIL.